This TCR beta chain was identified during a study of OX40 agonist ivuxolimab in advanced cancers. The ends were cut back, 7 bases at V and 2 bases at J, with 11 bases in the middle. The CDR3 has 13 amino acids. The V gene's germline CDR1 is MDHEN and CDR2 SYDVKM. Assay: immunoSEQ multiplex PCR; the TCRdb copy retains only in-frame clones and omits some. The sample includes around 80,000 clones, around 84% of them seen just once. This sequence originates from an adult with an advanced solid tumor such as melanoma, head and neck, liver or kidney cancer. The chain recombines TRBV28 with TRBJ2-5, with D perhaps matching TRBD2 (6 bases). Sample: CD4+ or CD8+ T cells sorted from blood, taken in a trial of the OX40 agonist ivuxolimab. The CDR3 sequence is CASMQGGQETQYF. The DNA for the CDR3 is TGTGCCAGCATGCAGGGAGGACAAGAGACCCAGTACTTC.